This entry features one T cell receptor beta chain sequence. The target antigen is unknown. These data come from a study of response to subunit inactivated influenza vaccine. The CDR3 runs to 13 residues. In germline, CDR1 is MNHEY, CDR2 SMNVEV (reference sequence). V gave up 5 bases and J gave up 9 bases; unmatched junction bases: 7. Study findings and constraints: The study's authors posited that every seasonal influenza vaccination enlists few new T cells.

TCRdb redid the calling of the RT-PCR reads with MiXCR, one entry per CDR3 protein. The table shows fewer than 700,000 distinct CDR3 sequences, with over 10% occurring only once. The receptor was isolated from a man in his fifties who received an inactivated influenza vaccine. This chain connects TRBV27 to TRBJ2-5; 9 bases are a match to TRBD1. This specimen was PBMCs from blood, taken about 40 days after vaccination. The CDR3 protein is CASSPGQGSSQYF. In nucleotides, the CDR3 is TGTGCCAGCAGTCCGGGACAGGGTTCGTCCCAGTACTTC.